This T cell receptor (beta chain) was recorded in a study of shared clonotypes between healthy human individuals. Positive CCR7 selection of CD45RO-negative cells yielded the naive CD8 cells, and terminally differentiated effector memory CD45RA+ cells were excluded. Only in-frame clones appear in the TCRdb table, and some are missing; sequencing was by immunoSEQ multiplex PCR. Here the sample spans roughly 550,000 clones, about 95% being singletons. The germline V gene has CDR1 SGHVS and CDR2 FQNEAQ. The CDR3 consists of 16 residues. V was clipped by 5 bases and J by 3 bases; unmatched bases: 3. V usage is TRBV7-8 and J usage is TRBJ2-3, with TRBD2 matching 15 bases. The sequence was obtained from a woman under 40 in good health. The sample was naive CD8+ T cells sorted from blood. CDR3 sequence: CASSPGTSGRTDTQYF. DNA of the CDR3: TGTGCCAGCAGCCCGGGGACTAGCGGGAGGACAGATACGCAGTATTTT.